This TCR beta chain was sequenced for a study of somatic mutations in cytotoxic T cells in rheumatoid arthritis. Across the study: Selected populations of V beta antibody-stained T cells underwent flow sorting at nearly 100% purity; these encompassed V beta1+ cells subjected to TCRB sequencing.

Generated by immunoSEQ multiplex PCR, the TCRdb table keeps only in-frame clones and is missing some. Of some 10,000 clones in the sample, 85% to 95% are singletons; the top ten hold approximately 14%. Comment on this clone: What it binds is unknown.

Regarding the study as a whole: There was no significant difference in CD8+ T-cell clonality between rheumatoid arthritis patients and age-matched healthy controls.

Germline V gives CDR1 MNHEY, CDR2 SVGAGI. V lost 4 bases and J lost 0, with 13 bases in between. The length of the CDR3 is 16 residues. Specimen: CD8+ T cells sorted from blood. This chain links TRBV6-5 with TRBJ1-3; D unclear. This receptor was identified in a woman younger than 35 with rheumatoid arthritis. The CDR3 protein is CASSSRSFNSGNTIYF. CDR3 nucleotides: TGTGCCAGCAGTTCCCGTAGTTTCAACTCTGGAAACACCATATATTTT.